This T cell receptor (beta chain) was sequenced during a study of regulatory T cells in long-lasting Graves disease. Findings of the study overall: Persistent Graves' patients had lower TCR diversity than newly diagnosed ones.

Trimming shortened V by 6 bases and J by 7 bases, and 15 bases separated the two germline ends. The CDR3 totals 14 residues. Germline V gene sequence: CDR1 SNHLY, CDR2 FYNNEI. The table lists this clonotype with many counts. Its antigen is unknown. Both iRepertoire HTBI primers and Arm-PCR of CDR3 regions were used to build the TCR beta libraries. TCRdb re-analysed the multiplex PCR reads in MiXCR, keeping a single row per CDR3 protein. This table has around 360,000 distinct CDR3 sequences, 15% to 20% appearing once. Indicated time point: newly diagnosed GD, antithyroid drugs for less than 3 months. TCR sequences were obtained from RNA taken from PBMCs. The patients included were those that came from an endocrinology department in Xi'an, China. The same data also went into a second study, on T cells in Graves' hyperthyroidism and ophthalmopathy. That publication notes: The HTBI primer set was used in a first-round RT-PCR of the TCR CDR3. In blood, most of the thyroid clonotypes expanded above 0.001 were also present.

This TCR was recovered from a woman aged 18-35 years with Graves disease. Sequencing used peripheral blood mononuclear cells (PBMCs), obtained at new diagnosis, from a patient treated with antithyroid drugs. The V call is TRBV2, the J call TRBJ1-4, with TRBD1 as a possible D gene (5 bases). DNA of the CDR3: TGTGCCAGCAGCTCCGGGACCCACGCTGAAAAACTGTTTTTT. Translation gives CASSSGTHAEKLFF.